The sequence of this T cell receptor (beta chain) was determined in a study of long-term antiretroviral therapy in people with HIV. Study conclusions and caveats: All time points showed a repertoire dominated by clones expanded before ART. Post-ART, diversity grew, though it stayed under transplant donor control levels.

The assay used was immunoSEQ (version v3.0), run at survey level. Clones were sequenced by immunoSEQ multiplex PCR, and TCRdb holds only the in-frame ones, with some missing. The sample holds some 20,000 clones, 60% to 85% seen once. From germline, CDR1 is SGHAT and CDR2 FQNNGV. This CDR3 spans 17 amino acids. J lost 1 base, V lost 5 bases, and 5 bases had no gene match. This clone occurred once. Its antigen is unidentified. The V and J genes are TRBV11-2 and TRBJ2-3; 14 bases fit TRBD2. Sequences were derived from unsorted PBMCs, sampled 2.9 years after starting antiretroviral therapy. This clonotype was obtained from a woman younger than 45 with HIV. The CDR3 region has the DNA TGTGCCAGCAGCGTGGGACTAGCGGGGGCCGGCACAGATACGCAGTATTTT. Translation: CASSVGLAGAGTDTQYF.